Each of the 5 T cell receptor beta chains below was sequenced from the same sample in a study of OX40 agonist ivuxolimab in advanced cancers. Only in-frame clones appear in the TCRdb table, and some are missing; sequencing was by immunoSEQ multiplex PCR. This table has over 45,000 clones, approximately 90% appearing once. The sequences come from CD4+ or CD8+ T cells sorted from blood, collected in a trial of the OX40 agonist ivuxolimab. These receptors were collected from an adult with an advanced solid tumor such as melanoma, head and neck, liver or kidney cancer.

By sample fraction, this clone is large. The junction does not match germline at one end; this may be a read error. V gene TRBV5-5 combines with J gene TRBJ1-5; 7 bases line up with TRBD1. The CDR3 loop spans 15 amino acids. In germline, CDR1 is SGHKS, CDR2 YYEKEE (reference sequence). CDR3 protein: CASTLGGQGNQPQHF. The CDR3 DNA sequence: TGTGCCAGCACCTTGGGAGGACAGGGCAATCAGCCCCAGCATTTT. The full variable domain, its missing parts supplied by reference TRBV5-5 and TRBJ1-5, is DAGVTQSPTHLIKTRGQQVTLRCSPISGHKSVSWYQQVLGQGPQFIFQYYEKEERGRGNFPDRFSARQFPNYSSELNVNALLLGDSALYLCASTLGGQGNQPQHFGDGTRLSIL.

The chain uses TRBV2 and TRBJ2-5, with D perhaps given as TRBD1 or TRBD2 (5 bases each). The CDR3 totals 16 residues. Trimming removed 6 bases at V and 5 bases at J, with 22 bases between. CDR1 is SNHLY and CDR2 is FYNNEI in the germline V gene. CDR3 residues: CASRNGQLAGGETQYF. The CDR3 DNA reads TGTGCCAGCAGGAATGGACAACTGGCGGGCGGGGAGACCCAGTACTTC.

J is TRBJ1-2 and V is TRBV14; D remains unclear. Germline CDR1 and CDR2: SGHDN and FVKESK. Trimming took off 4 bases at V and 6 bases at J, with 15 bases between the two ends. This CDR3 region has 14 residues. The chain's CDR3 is CASSLDLYGDGYTF. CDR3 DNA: TGTGCCAGCAGCCTTGACCTCTATGGGGATGGCTACACCTTC.

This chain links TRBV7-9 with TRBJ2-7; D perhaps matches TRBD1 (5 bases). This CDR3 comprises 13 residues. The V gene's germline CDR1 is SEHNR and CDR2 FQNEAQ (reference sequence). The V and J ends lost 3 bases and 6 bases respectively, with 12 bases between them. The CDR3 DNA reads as TGTGCCAGCAGCTTCGTGGCAGGGCGCGAGCAGTACTTC. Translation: CASSFVAGREQYF.

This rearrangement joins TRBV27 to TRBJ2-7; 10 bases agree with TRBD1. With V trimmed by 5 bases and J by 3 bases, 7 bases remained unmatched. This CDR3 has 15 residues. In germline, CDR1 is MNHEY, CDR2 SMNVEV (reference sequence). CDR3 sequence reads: CASSTPGQGFYEQYF. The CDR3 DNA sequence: TGTGCCAGCAGTACCCCGGGACAGGGGTTCTACGAGCAGTACTTC.